This TCR beta chain was identified during a study of cytomegalovirus exposure and HLA in healthy donors. Whole-study findings and limits: In the analysis, some V segments, TRBV6-2 and TRBV6-3 included, were excluded as indistinguishable. Differences between HLA loci emerged in a later analysis of TCR association rates, with DRB1 most and HLA-C fewest.

For this clone: Its cognate antigen is unknown.

The primer mix had 60 Vbeta and 13 Jbeta primers. Sequenced by immunoSEQ multiplex PCR; TCRdb stores in-frame clones only, minus some. The table has hundreds of thousands of clones, nearly 80% seen once. V gave up 2 bases and J gave up 3 bases, with 13 bases separating them. Germline lookup yields CDR1 MNHEY and CDR2 SMNVEV (reference sequence). The CDR3 is made up of 15 amino acids. The clonotype comes from a male donor in good health and CMV-seronegative. The sample was PBMCs. V usage is TRBV27 and J usage is TRBJ1-1; D may be TRBD1 (5 bases). The CDR3: CASSLGARPDTEAFF. CDR3 bases: TGTGCCAGCAGTTTAGGGGCCCGCCCGGACACTGAAGCTTTCTTT.